The T cell receptor (beta chain) under discussion was sequenced for a study of response to subunit inactivated influenza vaccine. Study findings and constraints: Every seasonal influenza vaccination brings in few new T cells, the authors suggested.

With 5 bases clipped from V and 1 base from J, the junction kept 6 bases outside the gene matches. This CDR3 contains 17 residues. Per germline, CDR1 SGDLS and CDR2 YYNGEE. As regards this clonotype: Antigen: not known.

From the RT-PCR reads, TCRdb called clonotypes with MiXCR, one entry per CDR3 protein. The data contain a few hundred thousand distinct CDR3 sequences, 20% to 25% of them seen just once; the ten biggest clones take up about a tenth. The gene calls are TRBV9 and TRBJ2-2, with 12 bases aligning to TRBD2. The sequencing used PBMCs from blood, collected roughly 20 months after vaccination. This clonotype was obtained from a man aged 50 to 69 who received an inactivated influenza vaccine. DNA for the CDR3: TGTGCCAGCAGACCGGGACTAGCGGGCGTGAACACCGGGGAGCTGTTTTTT. Amino acids: CASRPGLAGVNTGELFF.